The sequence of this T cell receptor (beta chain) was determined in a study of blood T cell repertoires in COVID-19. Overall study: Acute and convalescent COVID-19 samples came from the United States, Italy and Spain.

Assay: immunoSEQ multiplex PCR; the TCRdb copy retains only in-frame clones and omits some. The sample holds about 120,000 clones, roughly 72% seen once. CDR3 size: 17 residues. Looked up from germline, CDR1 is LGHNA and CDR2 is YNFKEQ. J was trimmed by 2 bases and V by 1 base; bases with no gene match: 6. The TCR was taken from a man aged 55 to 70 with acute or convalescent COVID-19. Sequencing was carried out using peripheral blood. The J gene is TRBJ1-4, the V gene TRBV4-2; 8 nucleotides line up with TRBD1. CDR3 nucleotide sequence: TGTGCCAGCAGCCAAGTGGTCAGGGGGCGTACTAATGAAAAACTGTTTTTT. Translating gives CASSQVVRGRTNEKLFF.